This T cell receptor (beta chain) was obtained from a study of blood T cell repertoires in COVID-19. Overall study: From the United States, Italy and Spain came samples of acute and convalescent COVID-19. PBMCs, B-cell-depleted T cells, or T cells were the source of the cDNA or gDNA that made up the material.

How the authors handled the data: Estimation of nucleated cell counts was performed using reference gene primer amplification. Data came from immunoSEQ multiplex PCR; TCRdb stores just in-frame clones and leaves some out. V and J calls and clone size follow that table, whereas D and trimming were derived from the DNA. The data contain fewer than 55,000 clones, about 82% of them singletons. Looked up from germline, CDR1 is SGHVS and CDR2 is FNYEAQ. Trimming left V 5 bases short and J 10 bases short, with 26 bases between. The CDR3 extends over 16 amino acids. The origin of this receptor is a woman in her fifties or sixties with acute or convalescent COVID-19. The sequenced sample was peripheral blood. The chain employs TRBV7-6 and TRBJ1-1; perhaps TRBD1 as D (5 bases). The CDR3 loop reads CASSPGRRGYQGGAFF. CDR3 nucleotides: TGTGCCAGCAGCCCGGGGCGACGGGGGTATCAAGGTGGAGCTTTCTTT.